The 31 T cell receptor beta chains listed next were all sequenced from one sample in a study of Ad26.COV2.S vaccination and SARS-CoV-2 variants. Profiling relied on immunoSEQ multiplex PCR, and the TCRdb table lists in-frame clones only, not all of them. Of hundreds of thousands of clones listed, about 92% were seen once; the top ten hold about 1.7%. The treatment was: roughly 18 received Ad26.COV2.S at low or high dose, single or two shots; roughly 5 received placebo; per-sample allocation not given. Day 63 after the first vaccine or placebo injection was the time point for sampling. This material consisted of peripheral blood, taken in a trial of Ad26.COV2.S vaccine versus placebo. These receptors came from a person aged 18 to 65 who received the Ad26.COV2.S COVID-19 vaccine or a placebo.

This clone was seen many times. The V call is TRBV5-1, the J call TRBJ2-3, with D possibly matching TRBD2 (6 bases). In germline, CDR1 is SGHRS, CDR2 YFSETQ. The ends were cut back, 0 bases at V and 7 bases at J, with 9 bases in the middle. The CDR3 length is 13 residues. CDR3 protein: CASSLGLANTQYF. CDR3 coding DNA: TGCGCCAGCAGCTTGGGTCTAGCGAATACGCAGTATTTT.

The chain recombines TRBV28 with TRBJ2-7, with 11 bases aligning to TRBD2. Germline assignment: CDR1 MDHEN and CDR2 SYDVKM. V lost 6 bases and J lost 0; bases outside the gene matches: 1. This CDR3 contains 14 residues. In nucleotides, the CDR3 is TGTGCCAGCAGGGGGACTAGCGGCTCCTACGAGCAGTACTTC. Encoded protein: CASRGTSGSYEQYF. Variable domain in full (rest from reference TRBV28 and TRBJ2-7): DVKVTQSSRYLVKRTGEKVFLECVQDMDHENMFWYRQDPGLGLRLIYFSYDVKMKEKGDIPEGYSVSREKKERFSLILESASTNQTSMYLCASRGTSGSYEQYFGPGTRLTVT.

The rearrangement joins TRBV7-9 to TRBJ1-1; D is unresolved. The germline V gene has CDR1 SEHNR and CDR2 FQNEAQ (reference sequence). The V end was cut by 4 bases, the J end by 10 bases, with 19 bases between. The CDR3 has 14 amino acids. The CDR3 reads CASSYLNTERLAFF. The DNA of the CDR3 is TGTGCCAGCAGCTACCTTAACACCGAACGTTTAGCTTTCTTT.

This chain's CDR3 is CASKGNKITEAFF. CDR3 bases: TGTGCCAGCAAGGGTAATAAGATCACTGAAGCTTTCTTT. J is TRBJ1-1 and V is TRBV27; D is undetermined. The V end was cut by 7 bases, the J end by 4 bases, with 13 bases between. Germline V gene sequence: CDR1 MNHEY, CDR2 SMNVEV (reference sequence). The CDR3 is 13 residues long.

The chain uses TRBV6-2 or TRBV6-3 and TRBJ1-5; the match to TRBD1 covers 8 bases. This CDR3 is built from 15 residues. The V segment lost 5 bases and the J segment 7 bases; nucleotides outside the gene matches: 10. Germline values: CDR1 MNHEY, CDR2 SVGEGT. The CDR3 nucleotides are TGTGCCAGCAGTCACCCACTCCGACAGGGGCAGCCCCAGCATTTT. This gives the protein CASSHPLRQGQPQHF.

This chain joins TRBV7-2 and TRBJ1-2; 9 bases are a match to TRBD1. Germline loops: CDR1 SGHTA, CDR2 FQGNSA. J gave up 1 base and V 5 bases, and 8 bases lay outside the gene matches. CDR3 length: 16 residues. Written as DNA, the CDR3 is TGTGCCAGCAGCAGTAGGACGACAGGGGGTAACTATGGCTACACCTTC. It is translated as CASSSRTTGGNYGYTF. Variable domain in full (rest from reference TRBV7-2 and TRBJ1-2): GAGVSQSPSNKVTEKGKDVELRCDPISGHTALYWYRQSLGQGLEFLIYFQGNSAPDKSGLPSDRFSAERTGGSVSTLTIQRTQQEDSAVYLCASSSRTTGGNYGYTFGSGTRLTVV.

The gene calls are TRBV28 and TRBJ1-2, with D perhaps matching TRBD1 (6 bases). Trimming took off 11 bases at V and 6 bases at J, with 22 bases between the two ends. This CDR3 spans 14 amino acids. Germline assignment: CDR1 MDHEN and CDR2 SYDVKM. Written as DNA, the CDR3 is TGTGCCTTAGGCCTGCCCGGGACAAGGGATGGCTACACCTTC. The encoded protein is CALGLPGTRDGYTF.

The chain combines TRBV13 with TRBJ1-1; a weak D match, TRBD1 (5 bases). V shed 6 bases and J shed 0 bases, with 11 bases lying between them. The CDR3 has 14 residues. Germline CDR1 reads PRHDT; CDR2 reads FYEKMQ (reference sequence). CDR3 nucleotide sequence: TGTGCCAGCAGGACTAAAGGGGTGAACACTGAAGCTTTCTTT. This gives the protein CASRTKGVNTEAFF.

V gene TRBV15 combines with J gene TRBJ1-1; D is uncertain. Deletions cut 4 bases from V and 5 bases from J, with 17 bases between. The CDR3 contains 15 residues. From germline, CDR1 is LNHNV and CDR2 YYDKDF (reference sequence). The DNA of the CDR3 is TGTGCCACCAGCAAACAACGGACGCGAGGGACTGAAGCTTTCTTT. Its translation: CATSKQRTRGTEAFF.

The genes are TRBV7-8 and TRBJ2-7; 8 bases agree with TRBD1. The V gene end was trimmed by 6 bases and the J gene end by 4 bases; junction bases not matched to a gene: 11. Germline V gives CDR1 SGHVS, CDR2 FQNEAQ. The CDR3 length is 15 residues. This CDR3 reads CASSSTSTGGYEQYF. Here the CDR3 DNA reads TGTGCCAGCAGTTCCACCAGCACAGGGGGGTACGAGCAGTACTTC.

V usage is TRBV11-2 and J usage is TRBJ1-6; no reliable D call. V lost 1 base, J lost 7 bases, and 8 bases lay in between. Germline V CDR1 and CDR2: SGHAT, FQNNGV. The CDR3 is 14 residues long. In DNA form, the CDR3 reads TGTGCCAGCAGCTTAGGAGGGTACAATTCACCCCTCCACTTT. It specifies CASSLGGYNSPLHF.

The chain carries TRBV15 and TRBJ1-5; D not certain. V was trimmed by 7 bases and J by 0 bases, leaving 13 bases between them. This CDR3 comprises 15 residues. CDR1 and CDR2 (germline): LNHNV, YYDKDF (reference sequence). CDR3 sequence reads: CATTEGSLSNQPQHF. For the CDR3, the DNA is TGTGCCACCACCGAGGGAAGCCTTAGCAATCAGCCCCAGCATTTT.

The chain combines TRBV29-1 with TRBJ1-2; D is ambiguous. Trimming cost V 6 bases and J 4 bases, with 15 bases left between them. The CDR3 sequence is 13 residues long. Germline lookup yields CDR1 SQVTM and CDR2 ANQGSEA. The CDR3 spells CSVPAGGTYGYTF. The CDR3 DNA is TGCAGCGTCCCTGCGGGCGGTACCTATGGCTACACCTTC.

V is TRBV2 and J is TRBJ1-6; 8 bases fit TRBD1. The V segment lost 5 bases and the J segment 10 bases; nucleotides outside the gene matches: 10. The germline V gene encodes CDR1 SNHLY and CDR2 FYNNEI. CDR3 length: 15 residues. DNA of the CDR3: TGTGCCAGCAGTCCTCAGGGACAGGAGGGGTCACCCCTCCACTTT. Its translation: CASSPQGQEGSPLHF.

This clone showed up just once. The chain carries TRBV3-1 (or the pseudogene TRBV3-2) and TRBJ2-7; the D gene is possibly TRBD2 (6 bases). Trimming shortened V by 0 bases and J by 3 bases, and 15 bases separated the two germline ends. Germline V gene lookup returns CDR1 LGHDT and CDR2 YNNKEL (reference sequence). The CDR3 is 16 amino acids. DNA for the CDR3: TGTGCCAGCAGCCAAGATGGGGGGACTGGGGGCTACGAGCAGTACTTC. Amino acids: CASSQDGGTGGYEQYF.

The chain recombines TRBV9 with TRBJ2-1; 10 positions agree with TRBD2. V was clipped by 5 bases and J by 5 bases; unmatched bases: 7. CDR3 length equals 15 residues. CDR1 is SGDLS and CDR2 is YYNGEE in the germline V gene. The chain's CDR3 is CASRAGTSANNEQFF. The CDR3 DNA reads TGTGCCAGCAGGGCGGGGACTAGCGCGAACAATGAGCAGTTCTTC. The entire variable domain, with the rest obtained from reference TRBV9 and TRBJ2-1, is as follows: DSGVTQTPKHLITATGQRVTLRCSPRSGDLSVYWYQQSLDQGLQFLIQYYNGEERAKGNILERFSAQQFPDLHSELNLSSLELGDSALYFCASRAGTSANNEQFFGPGTRLTVL.

The chain joins TRBV7-2 to TRBJ1-6; TRBD1 agrees at 9 bases. CDR1 and CDR2 (germline): SGHTA, FQGNSA. The CDR3 has 15 residues. Unmatched junction bases numbered 5, after V lost 5 bases and J lost 6 bases. The CDR3 DNA reads as TGTGCCAGCAGCCGGGACAGGGCTAGTAATTCACCCCTCCACTTT. This encodes CASSRDRASNSPLHF.

The chain links TRBV6-5 to TRBJ1-1; D unresolved. The CDR3 is 15 amino acids. Germline V gene data show CDR1 as MNHEY and CDR2 as SVGAGI. Trimming stripped 2 bases from V and 1 base from J, with 11 bases between. In DNA form, the CDR3 reads TGTGCCAGCAGTTACGGTGGTTCGGGGAACACTGAAGCTTTCTTT. It encodes CASSYGGSGNTEAFF.

CDR3 loop: CASSPGDRVSSSYNEQFF. Here the CDR3 DNA reads TGTGCCAGCTCACCAGGGGACAGGGTTTCCAGCTCCTACAATGAGCAGTTCTTC. This chain joins TRBV18 and TRBJ2-1, with 9 bases fitting TRBD1. This CDR3 region has 18 residues. V gave up 2 bases and J gave up 0 bases; unmatched junction bases: 8. Germline-derived CDR1 and CDR2 are KGHSH and LQKENI. Supplemented by reference TRBV18 and TRBJ2-1, the full variable domain reads NAGVMQNPRHLVRRRGQEARLRCSPMKGHSHVYWYRQLPEEGLKFMVYLQKENIIDESGMPKERFSAEFPKEGPSILRIQQVVRGDSAAYFCASSPGDRVSSSYNEQFFGPGTRLTVL.

A single count supports this clone. The chain recombines TRBV19 with TRBJ1-6; 7 positions agree with TRBD1. V shed 6 bases and J 9 bases; nucleotides not matched to a gene: 8. Germline loops: CDR1 LNHDA, CDR2 SQIVND (reference sequence). CDR3 length: 14 amino acids. CDR3 residues: CASSPTGVSSPLHF. DNA of the CDR3: TGTGCCAGTAGCCCAACAGGGGTAAGTTCACCCCTCCACTTT. The complete variable domain, with remaining parts taken from reference TRBV19 and TRBJ1-6, reads DGGITQSPKYLFRKEGQNVTLSCEQNLNHDAMYWYRQDPGQGLRLIYYSQIVNDFQKGDIAEGYSVSREKKESFPLTVTSAQKNPTAFYLCASSPTGVSSPLHFGNGTRLTVT.

The chain has TRBV6-2 or TRBV6-3 and TRBJ1-5; tentative D call: TRBD1 (5 bases). The CDR3 runs to 15 residues. Germline V lookup: CDR1 MNHEY, CDR2 SVGEGT. The V end was cut by 5 bases, the J end by 3 bases, with 14 bases between. The CDR3 DNA sequence: TGTGCCAGCAGTCCGGGGCGAGGTTTCAATCAGCCCCAGCATTTT. Its protein product is CASSPGRGFNQPQHF.

The chain employs TRBV19 and TRBJ2-2; the D gene is possibly TRBD1 (7 bases). Trimming took 1 base from V and 4 from J, leaving 13 bases between them. Germline V gives CDR1 LNHDA, CDR2 SQIVND (reference sequence). The CDR3 length is 16 residues. CDR3 sequence reads: CASSIVPGGGTGELFF. In nucleotides, the CDR3 is TGTGCCAGTAGTATAGTTCCAGGGGGAGGCACCGGGGAGCTGTTTTTT.

This chain joins TRBV7-9 and TRBJ2-5; TRBD2 is a possible D gene (6 bases). CDR3 size: 16 residues. Germline CDR1 is SEHNR and CDR2 is FQNEAQ (reference sequence). The V and J ends lost 0 bases and 5 bases respectively, with 16 bases between them. DNA of the CDR3: TGTGCCAGCAGCTTAGCCCCAGCGGGCCCCCACGAGACCCAGTACTTC. Its protein is CASSLAPAGPHETQYF. Full variable domain (missing parts from reference TRBV7-9 and TRBJ2-5): DTGVSQNPRHKITKRGQNVTFRCDPISEHNRLYWYRQTLGQGPEFLTYFQNEAQLEKSRLLSDRFSAERPKGSFSTLEIQRTEQGDSAMYLCASSLAPAGPHETQYFGPGTRLLVL.

This clone has more than one count but fewer than ten. This chain joins TRBV2 and TRBJ1-1, with a tentative D call TRBD1 (5 bases). Per germline, CDR1 SNHLY and CDR2 FYNNEI. The CDR3 is 18 amino acids. Trimming removed 3 bases at V and 0 bases at J, with 20 bases between. The DNA of the CDR3 is TGTGCCAGCAGTGATGCGGGGCTTGTATCGAGAATGAACACTGAAGCTTTCTTT. This codes for CASSDAGLVSRMNTEAFF.

This clone was seen a handful of times. The gene calls are TRBV5-5 and TRBJ1-6; tentative D call: TRBD1 (6 bases). This CDR3 comprises 15 residues. Trimming took 3 bases from V and 6 from J, leaving 13 bases between them. Germline-derived CDR1 and CDR2 are SGHKS and YYEKEE (reference sequence). The CDR3 sequence is CASSYDRNRNSPLHF. The CDR3 nucleotides are TGTGCCAGCAGCTACGACAGGAATCGTAATTCACCCCTCCACTTT. The whole variable domain, remainder taken from reference TRBV5-5 and TRBJ1-6, is DAGVTQSPTHLIKTRGQQVTLRCSPISGHKSVSWYQQVLGQGPQFIFQYYEKEERGRGNFPDRFSARQFPNYSSELNVNALLLGDSALYLCASSYDRNRNSPLHFGNGTRLTVT.

This chain uses TRBV27 with TRBJ2-5; maybe TRBD2 (7 bases). Germline-derived CDR1 and CDR2 are MNHEY and SMNVEV (reference sequence). The CDR3 sequence is 15 residues long. V was shortened by 3 bases and J by 6 bases, with 17 bases between the two germline ends. The CDR3 here is CASSFRGAEIKTQYF. CDR3 coding DNA: TGTGCCAGCAGTTTTCGGGGGGCCGAGATTAAGACCCAGTACTTC.

The CDR3 region has the DNA TGCGCCAGCAGCCAAGCTGTACAAGAGACCCAGTACTTC. Amino acids: CASSQAVQETQYF. This rearrangement joins TRBV4-3 to TRBJ2-5, with D unresolved. V lost 1 base to trimming and J lost 2 bases, with 5 bases between them. The CDR3 consists of 13 residues. Looked up from germline, CDR1 is LGHNA and CDR2 is YSLEER.

The gene calls are TRBV11-2 and TRBJ2-6, with D unresolved. Germline CDR1 SGHAT, CDR2 FQNNGV. The V gene lost 1 base and the J gene lost 0 bases, with 4 bases spanning the gap. The CDR3 has 15 amino acids. The CDR3 loop reads CASSLGLSGANVLTF. The CDR3, as DNA: TGTGCCAGCAGCTTAGGACTCTCTGGGGCCAACGTCCTGACTTTC. The full variable domain, completed using reference TRBV11-2 and TRBJ2-6, is EAGVAQSPRYKIIEKRQSVAFWCNPISGHATLYWYQQILGQGPKLLIQFQNNGVVDDSQLPKDRFSAERLKGVDSTLKIQPAKLEDSAVYLCASSLGLSGANVLTFGAGSRLTVL.

This chain uses TRBV18 with TRBJ1-1; D gene ambiguous. Trimming left V 1 base short and J 0 bases short, with 6 bases between. This CDR3 has 14 residues. CDR1 is KGHSH and CDR2 is LQKENI in the germline V gene. The CDR3 nucleotides are TGTGCCAGCTCACCACTCCCAGTGAACACTGAAGCTTTCTTT. Residues: CASSPLPVNTEAFF.

The chain uses TRBV4-3 and TRBJ2-1; a possible D gene is TRBD1 (5 bases). V was shortened by 4 bases and J by 5 bases, with 18 bases between the two germline ends. The CDR3 has 16 amino acids. CDR1 and CDR2 from the germline V gene are LGHNA and YSLEER. DNA of the CDR3: TGCGCCAGCAGCCCTTCCAGGGCCCGTGGCGACAATGAGCAGTTCTTC. Its translation is CASSPSRARGDNEQFF.

The genes are TRBV5-8 and TRBJ2-5; the D is unclear. The CDR3 is 11 residues long. Germline CDR1 reads SGHTS; CDR2 reads YDEGEE. Trimming pared 7 bases from V and 1 base from J, leaving 5 bases between. In nucleotides, the CDR3 is TGTGCCAGCTTTACCCAAGAGACCCAGTACTTC. Its protein is CASFTQETQYF.